The 19 T cell receptor beta chains presented below share a single source sample, sequenced in a study of blood T cell repertoires in COVID-19. The assay was immunoSEQ multiplex PCR, and TCRdb's table has in-frame clones only and misses some. The profile shows around 70,000 clones, more than 80% of them singletons. The sample was peripheral blood. The receptors derive from a woman over 75 with active or convalescent COVID-19.

The chain links TRBV23-1 to TRBJ2-3; 8 bases are shared with TRBD1. TRBV23-1 is an open reading frame whose function is uncertain. V shed 3 bases, J shed 4 bases, and the junction held 6 bases outside the gene matches. The CDR3 has 15 residues. The CDR3 loop reads CASSQMGQASDTQYF. The CDR3 DNA sequence: TGCGCCAGCAGTCAGATGGGACAGGCTTCAGATACGCAGTATTTT.

The rearrangement joins TRBV6-5 to TRBJ2-7, with 7 positions matching TRBD2. V shed 8 bases and J 5 bases; nucleotides not matched to a gene: 9. The CDR3 has 13 amino acids. Germline lookup yields CDR1 MNHEY and CDR2 SVGAGI. CDR3 protein: CASGREVGNEQYF. The CDR3 coding sequence is TGTGCCAGCGGACGGGAGGTGGGTAACGAGCAGTACTTC.

J is TRBJ2-7 and V is TRBV13; 7 bases fit TRBD2. The germline CDR1 and CDR2 sequences are PRHDT and FYEKMQ (reference sequence). V trimming: 0 bases; J trimming: 0 bases; junction bases outside the gene matches: 5. There are 16 residues in the CDR3. The CDR3 DNA follows: TGTGCCAGCAGCTTAGGCTGGAGCGGGAACTCCTACGAGCAGTACTTC. Its protein product is CASSLGWSGNSYEQYF.

The chain uses TRBV5-6 and TRBJ2-3, with 13 bases matching TRBD2. This CDR3 is built from 17 residues. With V trimmed by 4 bases and J by 6 bases, 11 bases remained unmatched. Germline V gene data show CDR1 as SGHDT and CDR2 as YYEEEE. The CDR3 DNA reads TGTGCCAGCAGCGCCTCCCCCACTAGCGGGGGGGCGGATACGCAGTATTTT. It specifies CASSASPTSGGADTQYF.

This clone was seen only once. V usage is TRBV7-8 and J usage is TRBJ2-1; 8 bases line up with TRBD2. This CDR3 region has 17 residues. Trimming cost V 1 base and J 0 bases; bases outside gene matches: 5. Germline V gives CDR1 SGHVS, CDR2 FQNEAQ. The CDR3 here is CASSLELAVISYNEQFF. CDR3 DNA sequence: TGTGCCAGCAGCTTAGAACTAGCGGTTATCTCCTACAATGAGCAGTTCTTC.

In this sample, this clone turned up many times. The chain uses TRBV4-1 and TRBJ1-5, with 7 bases lining up with TRBD1. Germline V CDR1 and CDR2: MGHRA, YSYEKL. V dropped 3 bases and J dropped 0; count of bases not matched to a gene: 5. The CDR3 runs to 16 residues. The CDR3: CASSQMGQNSNQPQHF. The DNA for the CDR3 is TGCGCCAGCAGCCAGATGGGACAGAATAGCAATCAGCCCCAGCATTTT.

This clone was observed a single time. The rearrangement links TRBV6-5 to TRBJ1-2, with no clear D. Trimming removed 0 bases at V and 4 bases at J, with 15 bases between. Germline values: CDR1 MNHEY, CDR2 SVGAGI. The CDR3 is 16 amino acids. CDR3 bases: TGTGCCAGCAGTTACTCGGGAGGGCGGGGAAGCTATGGCTACACCTTC. This gives the protein CASSYSGGRGSYGYTF.

The V and J genes are TRBV5-4 and TRBJ1-5; D gene ambiguous. CDR3 size: 15 residues. Trimming left V 0 bases short and J 2 bases short, with 9 bases between. Per the germline V gene, CDR1 is SGHNT and CDR2 is YYREEE (reference sequence). The CDR3: CASSLGPGGNQPQHF. DNA for the CDR3: TGTGCCAGCAGCTTGGGCCCGGGTGGCAATCAGCCCCAGCATTTT. The full variable domain, its missing parts supplied by reference TRBV5-4 and TRBJ1-5, is ETGVTQSPTHLIKTRGQQVTLRCSSQSGHNTVSWYQQALGQGPQFIFQYYREEENGRGNFPPRFSGLQFPNYSSELNVNALELDDSALYLCASSLGPGGNQPQHFGDGTRLSIL.

The rearrangement uses TRBV5-1 and TRBJ1-4, with 9 nucleotides matching TRBD1. This CDR3 spans 14 amino acids. V trimming: 4 bases; J trimming: 8 bases; junction bases outside the gene matches: 6. Germline assignment: CDR1 SGHRS and CDR2 YFSETQ. The CDR3 loop is CASSPGQGKEKLFF. In DNA, the CDR3 is TGCGCCAGCAGCCCGGGACAGGGAAAAGAAAAACTGTTTTTT. Drawing the rest from reference TRBV5-1 and TRBJ1-4, the complete variable domain is KAGVTQTPRYLIKTRGQQVTLSCSPISGHRSVSWYQQTPGQGLQFLFEYFSETQRNKGNFPGRFSGRQFSNSRSEMNVSTLELGDSALYLCASSPGQGKEKLFFGSGTQLSVL.

The J gene is TRBJ1-3, the V gene TRBV10-3; TRBD1 matches at 8 bases. CDR1 is ENHRY, CDR2 SYGVKD, per germline. This CDR3 is 16 amino acids long. J lost 2 bases, V lost 5 bases, and 8 bases had no gene match. The CDR3 DNA reads TGTGCCATCAGTATAGGACAGGGAAGAACTGGAAACACCATATATTTT. Encoded protein: CAISIGQGRTGNTIYF.

V and J are TRBV7-9 and TRBJ2-7, with a weak D call TRBD1 (5 bases). Between the trimmed V and J ends, which lost 6 bases and 5 bases, there was a span of 17 bases. CDR1 and CDR2 (germline): SEHNR, FQNEAQ (reference sequence). The CDR3 loop spans 14 amino acids. DNA for the CDR3: TGTGCCAGCAGAATTGGGGCGGATTCCCACGAGCAGTACTTC. Protein product: CASRIGADSHEQYF. Looking up the rest from reference TRBV7-9 and TRBJ2-7 gives the full variable domain: DTGVSQNPRHKITKRGQNVTFRCDPISEHNRLYWYRQTLGQGPEFLTYFQNEAQLEKSRLLSDRFSAERPKGSFSTLEIQRTEQGDSAMYLCASRIGADSHEQYFGPGTRLTVT.

V is TRBV4-3 and J is TRBJ2-3; TRBD2 agrees at 7 bases. Trimming removed 5 bases from V and 3 bases from J; junction bases left unmatched: 8. CDR3 length: 15 amino acids. Germline V gives CDR1 LGHNA, CDR2 YSLEER. The CDR3 loop is CASSAVAGDTDTQYF. Written as DNA, the CDR3 is TGCGCCAGCAGCGCGGTAGCGGGTGATACAGATACGCAGTATTTT.

This chain joins TRBV28 and TRBJ2-3; 7 nucleotides agree with TRBD1. The CDR3 has 19 residues. The trim removed 4 bases at V and 4 bases at J, leaving 20 bases unmatched. Germline loops: CDR1 MDHEN, CDR2 SYDVKM. This CDR3 is CASSSLTLTGNNNPDTQYF. For the CDR3, the DNA is TGTGCCAGCAGTTCCCTTACCTTGACAGGGAACAATAACCCAGATACGCAGTATTTT.

The chain joins TRBV6-2 or TRBV6-3 to TRBJ2-3, with 10 bases fitting TRBD1. CDR1 MNHEY and CDR2 SVGEGT come from the germline V gene. The CDR3 runs to 18 residues. V dropped 1 base and J dropped 3; count of bases not matched to a gene: 10. CDR3 in amino acids: CASSYLSSTGGWTDTQYF. The CDR3 nucleotides are TGTGCCAGCAGTTACTTGAGTTCGACAGGGGGCTGGACAGATACGCAGTATTTT.

The chain links TRBV5-4 to TRBJ2-5, with a weak D call TRBD2 (5 bases). The CDR3 length is 16 residues. V was trimmed by 2 bases and J by 4 bases, leaving 18 bases between them. Germline V gives CDR1 SGHNT, CDR2 YYREEE (reference sequence). The CDR3 coding sequence is TGTGCCAGCAGCTTCTTGGGCGGAACGGGGAGAGAGACCCAGTACTTC. It yields the protein CASSFLGGTGRETQYF.

This chain uses TRBV28 with TRBJ1-5; TRBD1 matches at 10 bases. The germline gives CDR1 MDHEN, CDR2 SYDVKM. The CDR3 contains 15 residues. Trimming cost V 5 bases and J 5 bases; bases outside gene matches: 6. CDR3 in DNA: TGTGCCAGCAGTCCTCGGACAGGGGGGCATCAGCCCCAGCATTTT. Translated, it gives CASSPRTGGHQPQHF.

The chain couples TRBV9 to TRBJ2-7; TRBD1 aligns across 9 bases. Germline V gene data show CDR1 as SGDLS and CDR2 as YYNGEE. This CDR3 region has 14 residues. Losses at the gene ends were 4 bases for V and 7 bases for J; bases not matched to a gene: 9. CDR3 DNA: TGTGCCAGCAGCCAGTCCGGGACAGGGAGGGAGCAGTACTTC. Residues: CASSQSGTGREQYF.

J is TRBJ2-3 and V is TRBV20-1, with a possible D match to TRBD2 (5 bases). This CDR3 has 11 residues. The V end was cut by 1 base, the J end by 12 bases, with 11 bases between. The germline gives CDR1 DFQATT, CDR2 SNEGSKA (reference sequence). CDR3 residues: CSARGAGAQYF. The CDR3 coding sequence is TGCAGTGCTAGAGGGGCGGGTGCCCAGTATTTT.

The V call is TRBV28, the J call TRBJ2-5; 8 bases line up with TRBD2. The CDR3 runs 19 residues. V lost 3 bases, J lost 2 bases, and 17 bases stayed unmatched. Germline V gene sequence: CDR1 MDHEN, CDR2 SYDVKM. In DNA, the CDR3 is TGTGCCAGCAGTTTCGGCCTAAGCACTAGCGGCCAAACACAAGAGACCCAGTACTTC. Translation gives CASSFGLSTSGQTQETQYF.